This T cell receptor (beta chain) was sequenced during a study of cytomegalovirus exposure and HLA in healthy donors. The donors formed part of the approximately 110-subject validation cohort, distinct from the approximately 670-subject first cohort. Overall study results and limits: Investigators reported 150 to 200 TCR beta chains as tied to cytomegalovirus. CMV antigen specificity was confirmed in vitro for three CMV-associated chains. That first-cohort TCR clusters tended to co-occur in the 95 to 150 validation repertoires was found in a later analysis.

Note on this clone: The antigen is undetermined.

Data came from immunoSEQ multiplex PCR; TCRdb stores just in-frame clones and leaves some out. Of about 340,000 clones detected, 80% to 90% appear once; the ten largest clones hold about 0.91%. CDR3 length: 17 amino acids. V trimming: 3 bases; J trimming: 6 bases; junction bases outside the gene matches: 15. CDR1 is GTSNPN, CDR2 SVGIG, per germline (reference sequence). The receptor was derived from a young woman in good health and CMV-seronegative. The chain employs TRBV30 and TRBJ2-3, with TRBD2 matching over 10 bases. The material sequenced was PBMCs. The CDR3 is CAWSPRWTSGGGDTQYF. Written as DNA, the CDR3 is TGTGCCTGGAGCCCCAGGTGGACTAGCGGTGGGGGGGATACGCAGTATTTT.